This T cell receptor beta chain is from a study of cytomegalovirus exposure and HLA in healthy donors. V was pared by 4 bases and J by 4 bases, with 10 bases between. Germline CDR1 and CDR2: LNHDA and SQIVND (reference sequence). This CDR3 region has 14 residues. PCR used 60 Vbeta primers and 13 Jbeta primers. The method was immunoSEQ multiplex PCR; TCRdb's version includes in-frame clones alone and lacks a portion of them. The sample lists about 160,000 clones, less than 85% occurring once. The chain carries TRBV19 and TRBJ2-2; D is perhaps TRBD1 (6 bases). Material for sequencing was PBMCs. This TCR derives from a man in his 60s in good health and CMV-seronegative. The CDR3 spells CASSTGASTGELFF. CDR3 nucleotides: TGTGCCAGTAGTACAGGGGCGAGCACCGGGGAGCTGTTTTTT.